This T cell receptor (beta chain) was recorded in a study of PD-1 blockade in classical Hodgkin lymphoma. Points from the study as a whole: Compared with healthy donors, newly diagnosed patients reportedly showed lower baseline TCR diversity. Repertoire differences have undefined causes, possibly disease activity or prior therapy.

Clones were sequenced by immunoSEQ multiplex PCR, and TCRdb holds only the in-frame ones, with some missing. The sample carries tens of thousands of clones, roughly 94% recorded once. The V segment lost 4 bases and the J segment 2 bases; nucleotides outside the gene matches: 11. The CDR3 totals 17 residues. Looked up from germline, CDR1 is SEHNR and CDR2 is FQNEAQ (reference sequence). A note on this clone: No antigen is known for it. This specimen includes other DNA sequences encoding the same CDR3.

Time point given: newly diagnosed, previously untreated cHL patient sample. Comparators were PBMCs taken from newly diagnosed, untreated classical Hodgkin lymphoma. The sequence was obtained from a human donor with classical Hodgkin lymphoma. The sequencing sample was made of peripheral blood mononuclear cells (PBMCs). The chain couples TRBV7-9 to TRBJ2-3; TRBD1 aligns across 8 bases. The CDR3: CASSSKRTGPYTDTQYF. CDR3 DNA: TGTGCCAGCAGCTCAAAGAGGACAGGGCCCTACACAGATACGCAGTATTTT.